These 27 T cell receptor beta chains share one sample of origin, sequenced in a study of OX40 agonist ivuxolimab in advanced cancers. The table came from immunoSEQ multiplex PCR; TCRdb's copy has only in-frame clones and leaves some out. The top ten hold 0.5% to 0.6% of the sample, which has more than 35,000 clones, roughly 91% seen once. The sequenced sample was CD4+ or CD8+ T cells sorted from blood, obtained in a trial of the OX40 agonist ivuxolimab. The source is an adult with an advanced solid tumor such as melanoma, head and neck, liver or kidney cancer.

The chain combines TRBV18 with TRBJ2-3; 9 nucleotides agree with TRBD2. Germline V gene lookup returns CDR1 KGHSH and CDR2 LQKENI. The CDR3 covers 16 residues. V gave up 1 base and J gave up 0 bases; unmatched junction bases: 2. The CDR3 nucleotides are TGTGCCAGCTCACCACTCCTAGCGGGGAGCACAGATACGCAGTATTTT. The encoded protein is CASSPLLAGSTDTQYF.

The V call is TRBV18, the J call TRBJ2-2; D is undetermined. Trimming took off 6 bases at V and 8 bases at J, with 13 bases between the two ends. Germline lookup yields CDR1 KGHSH and CDR2 LQKENI. The CDR3 runs 13 residues. The chain's CDR3 is CASSRERGGELFF. The CDR3 region has the DNA TGTGCCAGCTCCCGCGAACGAGGAGGGGAGCTGTTTTTT.

The chain joins TRBV5-1 to TRBJ2-7, with 12 nucleotides matching TRBD1. J was trimmed by 7 bases and V by 1 base; bases with no gene match: 9. CDR1 SGHRS and CDR2 YFSETQ come from the germline V gene. There are 16 residues in the CDR3. In DNA, the CDR3 is TGCGCCAGCAGCTTGACTGGGACAGGGGGCGCGAAGGAGCAGTACTTC. Translating it yields CASSLTGTGGAKEQYF.

The chain carries TRBV2 and TRBJ1-5; TRBD1 matches at 7 bases. The ends lost 6 bases at V and 6 bases at J; junction bases unmatched: 8. CDR1 and CDR2 from the germline V gene are SNHLY and FYNNEI. This CDR3 is 14 amino acids long. The CDR3 protein is CASRGGQVTQPQHF. The CDR3 bases are TGTGCCAGCAGAGGGGGCCAGGTCACTCAGCCCCAGCATTTT.

CDR3 loop: CASSPSADQNYGYTF. The CDR3 nucleotides read TGTGCCAGCAGCCCCAGTGCAGATCAGAACTATGGCTACACCTTC. The chain employs TRBV2 and TRBJ1-2; D ambiguous. The V and J ends lost 6 bases and 2 bases respectively, with 16 bases between them. Germline loops: CDR1 SNHLY, CDR2 FYNNEI. The CDR3 loop spans 15 amino acids. Complete variable domain (other parts from reference TRBV2 and TRBJ1-2): EPEVTQTPSHQVTQMGQEVILRCVPISNHLYFYWYRQILGQKVEFLVSFYNNEISEKSEIFDDQFSVERPDGSNFTLKIRSTKLEDSAMYFCASSPSADQNYGYTFGSGTRLTVV.

V usage is TRBV7-2 and J usage is TRBJ1-2; D is ambiguous. The germline V and J ends were trimmed by 3 bases and 6 bases, with 11 bases remaining between them. CDR1 and CDR2 from the germline V gene are SGHTA and FQGNSA. The CDR3 consists of 13 residues. CDR3 protein: CASSFRAGNGYTF. The DNA of the CDR3 is TGTGCCAGCAGCTTTCGGGCGGGGAATGGCTACACCTTC.

The V and J genes are TRBV5-4 and TRBJ2-2; the D is unclear. The CDR3 sequence is 14 residues long. V was clipped by 0 bases and J by 5 bases, with 8 bases between them. Germline V lookup: CDR1 SGHNT, CDR2 YYREEE (reference sequence). The chain's CDR3 is CASSLAGFTGELFF. In nucleotides, the CDR3 is TGTGCCAGCAGCTTGGCCGGCTTTACCGGGGAGCTGTTTTTT.

V gene TRBV5-5 combines with J gene TRBJ2-7; D unresolved. The CDR3 contains 11 residues. The germline CDR1 and CDR2 sequences are SGHKS and YYEKEE (reference sequence). Trimming stripped 4 bases from V and 0 bases from J, with 2 bases between. CDR3 region: CASSSSYEQYF. For the CDR3, the DNA is TGTGCCAGCAGCAGCTCCTACGAGCAGTACTTC. The complete variable domain, with remaining parts taken from reference TRBV5-5 and TRBJ2-7, reads DAGVTQSPTHLIKTRGQQVTLRCSPISGHKSVSWYQQVLGQGPQFIFQYYEKEERGRGNFPDRFSARQFPNYSSELNVNALLLGDSALYLCASSSSYEQYFGPGTRLTVT.

V and J are TRBV9 and TRBJ1-5; D is undetermined. CDR1 is SGDLS, CDR2 YYNGEE, per germline. The ends were cut back, 3 bases at V and 4 bases at J, with 8 bases in the middle. The CDR3 covers 13 residues. The CDR3 DNA follows: TGTGCCAGCAGCGGGGGAGCTAATCAGCCCCAGCATTTT. Protein sequence: CASSGGANQPQHF.

This clone was detected once. The chain recombines TRBV11-2 with TRBJ1-2, with no clear D. The germline CDR1 and CDR2 sequences are SGHAT and FQNNGV. The CDR3 contains 13 residues. The germline V and J ends were trimmed by 5 bases and 4 bases, with 11 bases remaining between them. The CDR3: CASSPTLVYGYTF. The CDR3 nucleotides read TGTGCCAGCAGCCCGACGTTAGTCTATGGCTACACCTTC.

The chain uses TRBV6-1 and TRBJ1-3; D remains unclear. V was trimmed by 6 bases and J by 0 bases, leaving 12 bases between them. The CDR3 is 15 residues long. Germline V gene sequence: CDR1 MNHNS, CDR2 SASEGT. CDR3 sequence: CASRAGPSSGNTIYF. The CDR3 nucleotides are TGTGCCAGCAGAGCGGGTCCCTCCTCTGGAAACACCATATATTTT.

The chain uses TRBV10-3 and TRBJ2-2; the D is unclear. Trimming took off 10 bases at V and 3 bases at J, with 6 bases between the two ends. This CDR3 is 11 amino acids long. Germline V gives CDR1 ENHRY, CDR2 SYGVKD. The CDR3 loop is CATAYTGELFF. Here the CDR3 DNA reads TGTGCCACCGCCTACACCGGGGAGCTGTTTTTT.

The gene calls are TRBV7-2 and TRBJ2-3; 10 bases match TRBD1. Losses at the gene ends were 0 bases for V and 1 base for J; bases not matched to a gene: 1. In germline, CDR1 is SGHTA, CDR2 FQGNSA. This CDR3 region has 16 residues. As DNA, the CDR3 is TGTGCCAGCAGCTTAGCCGGGACAGGGGGCACAGATACGCAGTATTTT. It yields the protein CASSLAGTGGTDTQYF.

This chain uses TRBV19 with TRBJ1-1, with D possibly being TRBD1 (5 bases). Germline lookup yields CDR1 LNHDA and CDR2 SQIVND (reference sequence). V dropped 3 bases and J dropped 7 bases, with 12 bases sitting between them. The CDR3 spans 13 residues. The CDR3 sequence: CASSIRGSDEAFF. The CDR3 bases are TGTGCCAGTAGTATCCGGGGGAGCGATGAAGCTTTCTTT.

This chain connects TRBV13 to TRBJ1-5, with D unresolved. The CDR3 length is 13 residues. Germline assignment: CDR1 PRHDT and CDR2 FYEKMQ (reference sequence). V was trimmed by 5 bases and J by 6 bases, leaving 11 bases between them. CDR3 amino acids: CASSENRAQPQHF. DNA for the CDR3: TGTGCCAGCAGCGAAAATAGGGCTCAGCCCCAGCATTTT.

The genes are TRBV5-1 and TRBJ1-4; 7 bases are a match to TRBD1. After removal of 4 bases from V and 4 bases from J, the junction contained 10 bases not matched to a gene. Germline lookup yields CDR1 SGHRS and CDR2 YFSETQ. This CDR3 spans 16 amino acids. Written as DNA, the CDR3 is TGCGCCAGCAGCGAACGACAGGGAGGGATTAATGAAAAACTGTTTTTT. This encodes CASSERQGGINEKLFF.

The J gene is TRBJ1-5, the V gene TRBV15, with 7 bases lining up with TRBD1. Per germline, CDR1 LNHNV and CDR2 YYDKDF (reference sequence). This CDR3 has 17 amino acids. Trimming cost V 4 bases and J 6 bases; bases outside gene matches: 15. This CDR3 reads CATSKTVSGTVFQPQHF. The DNA of the CDR3 is TGTGCCACCAGCAAGACCGTTTCCGGGACAGTGTTTCAGCCCCAGCATTTT.

This clone has just one count. The rearrangement uses TRBV5-6 and TRBJ2-2; D tentatively reads TRBD1 or TRBD2 (5 bases each). Germline assignment: CDR1 SGHDT and CDR2 YYEEEE. This CDR3 comprises 15 residues. The V end was cut by 5 bases, the J end by 5 bases, with 16 bases between. CDR3 coding DNA: TGTGCCAGCAGGCAAGGGACCCCCCGGACCGGGGAGCTGTTTTTT. Translation gives CASRQGTPRTGELFF.

V is TRBV5-1 and J is TRBJ2-2; D unclear. Trimming removed 0 bases from V and 8 bases from J, with 8 bases in between. This CDR3 comprises 13 residues. The germline gives CDR1 SGHRS, CDR2 YFSETQ. Here the CDR3 reads CASSLGYEGELFF. In nucleotides, the CDR3 is TGCGCCAGCAGCTTGGGATATGAGGGGGAGCTGTTTTTT.

This rearrangement joins TRBV5-3 to TRBJ1-4, with D possibly being TRBD1 (6 bases). TRBV5-3 is sorted into the ORF group, with uncertain function. The ends were cut back, 3 bases at V and 4 bases at J, with 19 bases in the middle. The CDR3 contains 17 residues. Here the CDR3 reads CARSSGRGGKSNEKLFF. The CDR3 DNA sequence: TGTGCCAGAAGCTCTGGGAGAGGGGGGAAGAGTAATGAAAAACTGTTTTTT.

The chain is built from TRBV27 and TRBJ2-5; D might be TRBD2 (6 bases). This CDR3 region has 14 residues. Germline CDR1 MNHEY, CDR2 SMNVEV (reference sequence). Trimming removed 5 bases from V and 3 bases from J, with 13 bases in between. The CDR3: CASSLSGGKETQYF. The CDR3 DNA reads TGTGCCAGCAGTCTGAGTGGGGGGAAAGAGACCCAGTACTTC.

V and J are TRBV7-3 and TRBJ2-1; TRBD2 matches 8 bases. The CDR3 spans 14 residues. The V and J ends lost 5 bases and 7 bases, in that order; junction bases with no gene match: 7. The germline CDR1 and CDR2 sequences are SGHTA and FQGTGA. CDR3 amino acids: CASSPGTSLNEQFF. The CDR3 coding sequence is TGTGCCAGCAGCCCCGGGACTAGTCTAAATGAGCAGTTCTTC.

This chain connects TRBV6-5 to TRBJ2-7; D is unclear. CDR1 and CDR2 (germline): MNHEY, SVGAGI. This CDR3 contains 14 residues. Trimming left V 6 bases short and J 0 bases short, with 12 bases between. CDR3 DNA sequence: TGTGCCAGCAGGGGCAGAATCAGCTCCTACGAGCAGTACTTC. Amino acid sequence: CASRGRISSYEQYF.

The CDR3 nucleotides read TGTGCCAGCAGTTACGATGGGCCAGGGGAGACCTACGAGCAGTACTTC. Its protein product is CASSYDGPGETYEQYF. The rearrangement joins TRBV6-5 to TRBJ2-7; possible D gene TRBD1, 6 bases. The germline CDR1 and CDR2 sequences are MNHEY and SVGAGI. Trimming shortened V by 2 bases and J by 2 bases, and 16 bases separated the two germline ends. The CDR3 has 16 residues.

The chain links TRBV5-1 to TRBJ1-2; D ambiguous. Trimming left V 0 bases short and J 6 bases short, with 9 bases between. The CDR3 is made up of 13 amino acids. CDR1 SGHRS and CDR2 YFSETQ come from the germline V gene. The CDR3 reads CASSLAGPDGYTF. DNA of the CDR3: TGCGCCAGCAGCTTGGCCGGTCCAGATGGCTACACCTTC.

The J gene is TRBJ1-1, the V gene TRBV7-9; 7 bases map to TRBD1. Losses at the gene ends were 5 bases for V and 3 bases for J; bases not matched to a gene: 9. There are 15 residues in the CDR3. Germline V gene data show CDR1 as SEHNR and CDR2 as FQNEAQ (reference sequence). The CDR3 loop is CASSSNRGSDTEAFF. As DNA, the CDR3 is TGTGCCAGCAGCAGTAACAGGGGATCGGACACTGAAGCTTTCTTT.

The chain employs TRBV5-5 and TRBJ2-5, with D unclear. This CDR3 contains 13 residues. V lost 1 base and J lost 2, with 6 bases in between. Per the germline V gene, CDR1 is SGHKS and CDR2 is YYEKEE (reference sequence). The CDR3 DNA sequence: TGTGCCAGCAGCTTGAGGCATCAAGAGACCCAGTACTTC. Translated, it gives CASSLRHQETQYF.